This TCR beta chain is from a study of CD8 T cells in Susac syndrome. Sequencing of TCR beta was performed on blood CD8+ T cells and on blood CD4+ T cells. Those who served as multiple sclerosis controls were treatment-naive patients with stable or active relapsing-remitting disease. TEMRA cells were FACS-enriched, unlike CD8+ and CD4+ T cells, which were negatively isolated. Random hexamers were used to reverse transcribe the RNA input (roughly 0.5 to 1 ug). An immunoSEQ multiplex PCR amplified TCR beta CDR3 over 54 Vbeta and 13 Jbeta. A single record per CDR3 protein comes from TCRdb applying MiXCR to the immunoSEQ multiplex PCR reads. The data hold about 200,000 distinct CDR3 sequences, with 95% observed a single time. Germline-derived CDR1 and CDR2 are SGHRS and YFSETQ. The CDR3 covers 14 residues. The V end lost 5 bases, the J end lost 4 bases, and 13 bases lay between the germline ends.

The chain couples TRBV5-1 to TRBJ2-1; a possible D gene is TRBD2 (5 bases). Input material: CD4+ T cells from PBMCs. The sequence was obtained from a human donor with multiple sclerosis. CDR3 region: CASRSSGSYNEQFF. DNA of the CDR3: TGCGCCAGCAGGTCGAGCGGAAGTTACAATGAGCAGTTCTTC.